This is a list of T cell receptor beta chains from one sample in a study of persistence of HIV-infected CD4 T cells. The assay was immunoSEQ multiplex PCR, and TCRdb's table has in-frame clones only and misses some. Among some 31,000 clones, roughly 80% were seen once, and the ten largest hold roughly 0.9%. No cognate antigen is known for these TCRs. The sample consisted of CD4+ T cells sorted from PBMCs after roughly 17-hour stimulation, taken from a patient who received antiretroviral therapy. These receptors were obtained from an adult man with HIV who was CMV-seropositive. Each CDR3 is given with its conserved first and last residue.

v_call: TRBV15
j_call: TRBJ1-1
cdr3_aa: CATSRTAPENTEAFF

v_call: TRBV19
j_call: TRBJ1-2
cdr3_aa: CASTVGTLNYGYTF

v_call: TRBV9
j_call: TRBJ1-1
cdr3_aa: CASSVAPDIPLEAFF

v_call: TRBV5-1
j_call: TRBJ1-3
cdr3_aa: CASSLATGFFFSGNTIYF

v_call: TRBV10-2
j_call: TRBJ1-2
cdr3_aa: CASSQNRDGGYTF

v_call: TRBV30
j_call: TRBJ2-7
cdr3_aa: CAWSLRGQHEQYF

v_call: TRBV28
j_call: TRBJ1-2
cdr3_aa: CASSQGGLGYTF

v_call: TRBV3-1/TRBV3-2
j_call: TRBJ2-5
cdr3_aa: CASSQQGSRKTQYF

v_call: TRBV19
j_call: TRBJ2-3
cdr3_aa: CASRVPLTDTQYF

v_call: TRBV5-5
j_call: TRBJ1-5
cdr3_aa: CASSLSGTQPQHF

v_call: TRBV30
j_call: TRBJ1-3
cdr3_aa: CAWSWDFNTIYF

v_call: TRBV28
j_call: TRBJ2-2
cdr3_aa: CASNPGTGELFF

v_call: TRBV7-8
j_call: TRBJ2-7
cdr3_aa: CTSSLGGVYEQYF

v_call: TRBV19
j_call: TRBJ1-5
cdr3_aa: CASDAGGSQPQHF

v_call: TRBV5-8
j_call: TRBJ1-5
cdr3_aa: CASSLAGGAYSNQPQHF

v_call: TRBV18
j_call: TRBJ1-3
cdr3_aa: CASSPQRGGGSAGNTIYF

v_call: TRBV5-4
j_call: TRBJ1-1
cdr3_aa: CASSLSGQANTEAFF

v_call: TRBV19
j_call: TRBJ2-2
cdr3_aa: CASSISLRGRNTGELFF

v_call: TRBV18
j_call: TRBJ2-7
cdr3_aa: CASSPEDRPGEQYF

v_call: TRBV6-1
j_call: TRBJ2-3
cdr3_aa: CASSEHTRGTQYF

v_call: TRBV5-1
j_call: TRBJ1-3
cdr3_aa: CASSLTGFASGNTIYF

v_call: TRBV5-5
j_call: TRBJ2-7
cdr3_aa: CASSLQGAYEQYF

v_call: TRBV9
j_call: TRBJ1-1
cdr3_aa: CASSTALNTEAFF

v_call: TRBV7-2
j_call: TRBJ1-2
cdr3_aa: CASSQNYGYTF

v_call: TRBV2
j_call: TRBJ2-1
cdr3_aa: CASSDSLASGKSSYNEQFF

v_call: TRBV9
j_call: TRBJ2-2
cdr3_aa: CASSPRDINTGELFF

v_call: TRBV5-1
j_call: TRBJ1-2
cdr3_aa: CASSLGDRGTYGYTF

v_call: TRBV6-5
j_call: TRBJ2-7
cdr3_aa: CASSYSAGALSYEQYF

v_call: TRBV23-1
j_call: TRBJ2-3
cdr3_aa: CASSQSVRGGDTQYF

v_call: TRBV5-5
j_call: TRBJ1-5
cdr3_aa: CASSLAFVGQSNQPQHF

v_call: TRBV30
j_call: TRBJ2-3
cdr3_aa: CAWGQEGRGSTDTQYF

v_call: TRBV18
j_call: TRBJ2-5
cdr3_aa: CASSQGQGARLQETQYF

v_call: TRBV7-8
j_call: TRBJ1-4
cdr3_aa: CASSSRQSLNEKLFF

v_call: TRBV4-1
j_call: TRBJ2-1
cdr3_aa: CASSPIVSGGSYNEQFF

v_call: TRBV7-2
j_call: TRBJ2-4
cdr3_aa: CASSQGSGIAKNIQYF

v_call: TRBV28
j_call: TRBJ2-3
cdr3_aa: CASSLSSRVGDTQYF

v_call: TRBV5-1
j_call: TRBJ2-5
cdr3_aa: CASSFGGGKQETQYF

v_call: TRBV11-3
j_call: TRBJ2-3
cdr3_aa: CASSSGRARTDTQYF

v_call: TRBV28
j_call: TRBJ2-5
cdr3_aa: CASSLREQETQYF

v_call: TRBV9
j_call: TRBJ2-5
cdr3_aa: CASSVAGQPQETQYF

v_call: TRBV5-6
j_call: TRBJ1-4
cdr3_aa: CASSLWKETGRGEKLFF

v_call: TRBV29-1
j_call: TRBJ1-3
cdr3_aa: CSVYFGNTIYF

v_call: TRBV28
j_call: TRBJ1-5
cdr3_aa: CASSGDRSWGDSNQPQHF

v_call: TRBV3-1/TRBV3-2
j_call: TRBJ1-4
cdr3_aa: CASSQEVRDRGEKLFF

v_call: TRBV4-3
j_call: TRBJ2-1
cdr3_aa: CASSQRLAGGSDEQFF

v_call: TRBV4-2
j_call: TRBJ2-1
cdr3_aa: CASTHDGDANNEQFF

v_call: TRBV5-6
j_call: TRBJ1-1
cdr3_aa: CASSSIAGRFGSEAFF

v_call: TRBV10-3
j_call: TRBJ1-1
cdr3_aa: CAISLGGEGTEAFF

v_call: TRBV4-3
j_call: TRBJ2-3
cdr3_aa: CASSQGVAGGTVTDTQYF

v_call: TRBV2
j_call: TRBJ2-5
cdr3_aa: CASSVRQSQETQYF

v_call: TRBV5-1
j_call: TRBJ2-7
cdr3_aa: CASSSRTGGTYEQYF

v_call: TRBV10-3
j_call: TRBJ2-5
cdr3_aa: CAIICLGEETQYF

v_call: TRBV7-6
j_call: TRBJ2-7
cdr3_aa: CASSVQGVRGYEQYF

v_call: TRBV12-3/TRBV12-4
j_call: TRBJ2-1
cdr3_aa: CASSTRTEEFF

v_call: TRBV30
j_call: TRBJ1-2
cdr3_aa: CAWLRDIGYGYTF

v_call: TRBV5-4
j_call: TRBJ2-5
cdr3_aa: CASSPLPLEGQYF

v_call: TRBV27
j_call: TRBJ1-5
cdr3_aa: CASSGTFLQPQHF